The sequence of this T cell receptor beta chain was determined in a study of blood T cell repertoires in COVID-19. Study background: The United States, Italy and Spain were the sources of the acute and convalescent COVID-19 samples. Nucleic acid was either cDNA or gDNA, and it came from T cells, B-cell-depleted T cells, or PBMCs.

Deletions cut 4 bases from V and 4 bases from J, with 13 bases between. In germline, CDR1 is LNHDA, CDR2 SQIVND (reference sequence). This CDR3 spans 14 amino acids. Methods used by the authors: Cell counts per sample came from amplifying reference gene primers. Repertoires were generated with immunoSEQ multiplex PCR, while TCRdb's copy carries only in-frame clones and drops some. D and trimming were read from the DNA, whereas the V and J calls and clone size are those reported in that table. Of over 200,000 clones in the sample, about 80% were seen once. The chain combines TRBV19 with TRBJ1-2; D remains unclear. The sequence derives from a woman of 80 years or more with acute or convalescent COVID-19. The sample consisted of peripheral blood. DNA of the CDR3: TGTGCCAGTAGTAAGCCCGACATTGGCTATGGCTACACCTTC. Protein: CASSKPDIGYGYTF.